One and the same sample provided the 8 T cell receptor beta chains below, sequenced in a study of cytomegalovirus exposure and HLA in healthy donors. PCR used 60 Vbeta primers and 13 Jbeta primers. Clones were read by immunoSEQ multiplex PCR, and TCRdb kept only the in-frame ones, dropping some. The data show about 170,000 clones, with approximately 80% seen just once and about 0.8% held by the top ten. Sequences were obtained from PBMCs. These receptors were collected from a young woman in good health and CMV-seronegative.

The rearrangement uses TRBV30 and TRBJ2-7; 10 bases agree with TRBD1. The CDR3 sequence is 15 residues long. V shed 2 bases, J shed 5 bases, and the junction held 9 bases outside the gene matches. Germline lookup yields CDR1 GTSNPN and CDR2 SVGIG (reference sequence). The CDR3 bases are TGTGCCTGGAGTTATCTGAGGGGACAGGGGAACGAGCAGTACTTC. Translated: CAWSYLRGQGNEQYF.

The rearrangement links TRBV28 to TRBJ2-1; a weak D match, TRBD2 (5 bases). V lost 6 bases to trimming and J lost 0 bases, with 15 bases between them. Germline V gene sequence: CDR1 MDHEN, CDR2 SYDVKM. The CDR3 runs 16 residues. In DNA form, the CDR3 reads TGTGCCAGCAGGATCCAGCGGAGACACTCCTACAATGAGCAGTTCTTC. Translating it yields CASRIQRRHSYNEQFF.

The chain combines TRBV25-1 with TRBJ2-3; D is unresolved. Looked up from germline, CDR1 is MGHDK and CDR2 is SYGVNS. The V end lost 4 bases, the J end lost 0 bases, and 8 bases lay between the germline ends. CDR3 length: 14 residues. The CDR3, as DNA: TGTGCCAGCAGTGGTCCTACTAGCACAGATACGCAGTATTTT. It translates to CASSGPTSTDTQYF.

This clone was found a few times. The CDR3 region is CASSYSSGWPEQYF. DNA for the CDR3: TGTGCCAGCAGTTACTCCTCGGGGTGGCCCGAGCAGTACTTC. The genes are TRBV6-6 and TRBJ2-7; D may be TRBD2 (5 bases). V was shortened by 0 bases and J by 6 bases, with 12 bases between the two germline ends. Germline CDR1 reads MNHNY; CDR2 reads SVGAGI (reference sequence). The CDR3 consists of 14 residues.

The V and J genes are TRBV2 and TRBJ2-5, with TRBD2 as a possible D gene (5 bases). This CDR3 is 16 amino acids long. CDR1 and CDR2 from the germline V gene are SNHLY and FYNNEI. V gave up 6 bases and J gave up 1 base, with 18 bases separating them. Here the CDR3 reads CASRNLGSGLQETQYF. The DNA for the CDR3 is TGTGCCAGCAGAAACCTGGGGAGCGGCCTCCAAGAGACCCAGTACTTC.

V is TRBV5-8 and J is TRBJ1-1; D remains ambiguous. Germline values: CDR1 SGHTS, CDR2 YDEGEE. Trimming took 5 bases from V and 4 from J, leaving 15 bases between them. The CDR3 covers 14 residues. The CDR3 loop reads CASSVGVRGTEAFF. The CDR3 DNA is TGTGCCAGCAGTGTGGGCGTGCGGGGCACTGAAGCTTTCTTT. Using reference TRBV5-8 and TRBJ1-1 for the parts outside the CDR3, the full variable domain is EAGVTQSPTHLIKTRGQQATLRCSPISGHTSVYWYQQALGLGLQFLLWYDEGEERNRGNFPPRFSGRQFPNYSSELNVNALELEDSALYLCASSVGVRGTEAFFGQGTRLTVV.

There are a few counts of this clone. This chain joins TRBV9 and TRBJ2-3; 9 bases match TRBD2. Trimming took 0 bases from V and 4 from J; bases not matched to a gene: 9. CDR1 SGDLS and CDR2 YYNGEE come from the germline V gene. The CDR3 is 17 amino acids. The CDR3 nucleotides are TGTGCCAGCAGCGTAGGGGAGGGCGGGAGGGCCGCAGATACGCAGTATTTT. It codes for CASSVGEGGRAADTQYF.

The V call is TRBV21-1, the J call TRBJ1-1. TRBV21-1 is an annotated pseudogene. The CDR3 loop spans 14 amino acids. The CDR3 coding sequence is TGTGCCAGCAGCAAAGTCCATTGGGAGGGTGAAGCTTTCTTT. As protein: CASSKVHWEGEAFF.